Listed here are 9 T cell receptor beta chains from one sample, sequenced in a study of a mutant IDH1 vaccine in newly diagnosed glioma. The time point was: week 11, during vaccination. Doses of 300 ug of mutant IDH1 20-mer peptide were given with topical imiquimod. These TCRs' antigens remain unknown. Repertoires were generated with immunoSEQ multiplex PCR, while TCRdb's copy carries only in-frame clones and drops some. Here the sample spans around 57,000 clones, about nine tenths being singletons. Sample: PBMCs, taken from a glioma patient whose treatment included an IDH1 peptide vaccine. The source is a man between 35 and 55 years old with glioma.

The J gene is TRBJ2-3, the V gene TRBV28; TRBD1 agrees at 7 bases. Germline trimming cut 1 base from V and 0 bases from J; bases unmatched to any gene: 10. Germline V gene lookup returns CDR1 MDHEN and CDR2 SYDVKM. CDR3 length equals 18 residues. CDR3 sequence (DNA): TGTGCCAGCAGTTTATTCTGGACAGGAGGTATTAGCACAGATACGCAGTATTTT. It codes for CASSLFWTGGISTDTQYF.

The V and J genes are TRBV21-1 and TRBJ2-4; the D call in the table, TRBD1, was not verified against the DNA. TRBV21-1 is listed as a pseudogene. The CDR3 contains 15 residues. CDR3 amino acids: CASSTPRTGGDIQYF. For the CDR3, the DNA is TGTGCCAGCAGCACACCCAGGACAGGGGGTGACATTCAGTACTTC.

The rearrangement links TRBV5-1 to TRBJ1-2; D possibly corresponds to TRBD1 (5 bases). CDR1 is SGHRS and CDR2 is YFSETQ in the germline V gene. This CDR3 has 14 amino acids. V shed 0 bases and J shed 8 bases, with 14 bases lying between them. The DNA for the CDR3 is TGCGCCAGCAGCTTGGAAGGGGAAACGGGGGGCTACACCTTC. Amino acids: CASSLEGETGGYTF.

J is TRBJ2-3 and V is TRBV7-2; tentatively, D is TRBD1 or TRBD2 (6 bases each). Looked up from germline, CDR1 is SGHTA and CDR2 is FQGNSA. The CDR3 totals 19 residues. Deletions cut 3 bases from V and 3 bases from J, with 25 bases between. In DNA, the CDR3 is TGTGCCAGCAGCTTCCAAACACTGGGGGGCCGTAGGGGGACAGATACGCAGTATTTT. The encoded protein is CASSFQTLGGRRGTDTQYF.

The chain combines TRBV7-2 with TRBJ1-2, with 7 bases that match TRBD1. The V segment lost 1 base and the J segment 7 bases; nucleotides outside the gene matches: 6. This CDR3 spans 14 amino acids. Germline loops: CDR1 SGHTA, CDR2 FQGNSA. The CDR3 coding sequence is TGTGCCAGCAGCTTAGGACAGGGACTGGGTGGCTACACCTTC. This gives the protein CASSLGQGLGGYTF.

The rearrangement joins TRBV14 to TRBJ2-3; tentative D call: TRBD2 (6 bases). Trimming removed 0 bases from V and 1 base from J, with 17 bases in between. The V gene's germline CDR1 is SGHDN and CDR2 FVKESK. The CDR3 runs to 18 residues. The CDR3 sequence: CASSQDLVASEGTDTQYF. The DNA for the CDR3 is TGTGCCAGCAGCCAAGATCTGGTGGCTAGCGAAGGCACAGATACGCAGTATTTT.

The chain has TRBV19 and TRBJ1-2, with 11 bases identical to TRBD1. Germline values: CDR1 LNHDA, CDR2 SQIVND (reference sequence). There are 13 residues in the CDR3. Trimming removed 6 bases from V and 3 bases from J; junction bases left unmatched: 0. CDR3 nucleotide sequence: TGTGCCAGTAGGGGACAGGGGGACTATGGCTACACCTTC. It specifies CASRGQGDYGYTF.

The J gene is TRBJ2-6, the V gene TRBV14, with a possible D match to TRBD2 (6 bases). The CDR3 is 16 residues long. Trimming left V 4 bases short and J 5 bases short, with 15 bases between. Germline values: CDR1 SGHDN, CDR2 FVKESK. CDR3 in DNA: TGTGCCAGCAGCCGGGACTGGAGCGGTTGGGCCAACGTCCTGACTTTC. This codes for CASSRDWSGWANVLTF.

The chain uses TRBV19 and TRBJ1-4, with 9 bases matching TRBD1. With V trimmed by 9 bases and J by 2 bases, 1 base remained unmatched. CDR3 length: 13 amino acids. Germline values: CDR1 LNHDA, CDR2 SQIVND (reference sequence). Here the CDR3 DNA reads TGTGCCAGCGGACAGGGGACTAATGAAAAACTGTTTTTT. Translated, it gives CASGQGTNEKLFF. Using reference TRBV19 and TRBJ1-4 for the parts outside the CDR3, the full variable domain is DGGITQSPKYLFRKEGQNVTLSCEQNLNHDAMYWYRQDPGQGLRLIYYSQIVNDFQKGDIAEGYSVSREKKESFPLTVTSAQKNPTAFYLCASGQGTNEKLFFGSGTQLSVL.